Following are 16 T cell receptor beta chains from one sample sequenced in a study of beta chain features in type 1 diabetes. Expressed TCRB transcripts got sequenced, as all isolated RNA was reverse transcribed. Assay: immunoSEQ multiplex PCR; the TCRdb copy retains only in-frame clones and omits some. The sample includes tens of thousands of clones, around a third of them seen just once. Input material: stem cell memory CD4+ T cells from blood. These receptors all come from a woman younger than 35 in good health.

This clone was observed a handful of times. The rearrangement uses TRBV19 and TRBJ2-3; 8 bases are shared with TRBD2. Trimming took 10 bases from V and 2 from J; bases not matched to a gene: 8. The CDR3 sequence is 14 residues long. Germline CDR1 LNHDA, CDR2 SQIVND (reference sequence). CDR3 in amino acids: CATAIGGATDTQYF. CDR3 nucleotide sequence: TGTGCCACCGCTATCGGGGGGGCCACAGATACGCAGTATTTT.

V usage is TRBV6-6 and J usage is TRBJ1-1; D not certain. The germline CDR1 and CDR2 sequences are MNHNY and SVGAGI (reference sequence). CDR3 length: 12 amino acids. Trimming left V 0 bases short and J 6 bases short, with 5 bases between. The CDR3 DNA follows: TGTGCCAGCAGTTACTCTGGCCCTGAAGCTTTCTTT. Amino acid sequence: CASSYSGPEAFF.

Here the CDR3 DNA reads TGTGCCAGCAGTGAAGGTGGTCCGGGGAGGAAGGCCAAAAACATTCAGTACTTC. This codes for CASSEGGPGRKAKNIQYF. The V and J genes are TRBV2 and TRBJ2-4; a weak D match, TRBD2 (6 bases). The CDR3 consists of 18 residues. V lost 1 base to trimming and J lost 1 base, with 17 bases between them. Germline CDR1 is SNHLY and CDR2 is FYNNEI.

This clone has more than one count but fewer than ten. The rearrangement uses TRBV4-1 and TRBJ2-3; the match to TRBD2 covers 12 bases. The CDR3 runs to 20 residues. Germline lookup yields CDR1 MGHRA and CDR2 YSYEKL. The trim removed 1 base at V and 5 bases at J, leaving 16 bases unmatched. The chain's CDR3 is CASSQVAGASGRAGRDTQYF. The CDR3 DNA reads TGCGCCAGCAGCCAAGTGGCTGGGGCTAGCGGGAGGGCCGGGAGAGATACGCAGTATTTT.

The chain couples TRBV6-6 to TRBJ2-4; tentative D call: TRBD1 (6 bases). This CDR3 has 11 amino acids. The germline V and J ends were trimmed by 5 bases and 12 bases, with 11 bases remaining between them. Germline V gene sequence: CDR1 MNHNY, CDR2 SVGAGI (reference sequence). The chain's CDR3 is CASSGGPDQYF. DNA for the CDR3: TGTGCCAGCAGTGGGGGCCCGGATCAGTACTTC.

The chain uses TRBV2 and TRBJ2-7; 12 bases align to TRBD2. After removal of 4 bases from V and 6 bases from J, the junction contained 4 bases not matched to a gene. This CDR3 contains 14 residues. Germline V gene data show CDR1 as SNHLY and CDR2 as FYNNEI. CDR3 sequence (DNA): TGTGCCAGCAGTGCGACTAGCGGGAGTGCCGAGCAGTACTTC. This encodes CASSATSGSAEQYF.

The rearrangement joins TRBV7-2 to TRBJ1-1; D is unclear. V lost 2 bases and J lost 4, with 8 bases in between. Germline CDR1 SGHTA, CDR2 FQGNSA. The CDR3 has 13 residues. The CDR3 DNA is TGTGCCAGCAGCTTACCGGTCCGCACTGAAGCTTTCTTT. Its protein product is CASSLPVRTEAFF.

The rearrangement joins TRBV30 to TRBJ1-2, with TRBD1 matching over 8 bases. The trim removed 4 bases at V and 6 bases at J, leaving 4 bases unmatched. CDR3 length: 12 amino acids. Per germline, CDR1 GTSNPN and CDR2 SVGIG (reference sequence). The CDR3 DNA reads as TGTGCCTGGAAGCGACAGGGGAATGGCTACACCTTC. Amino acids: CAWKRQGNGYTF. Complete variable domain (other parts from reference TRBV30 and TRBJ1-2): SQTIHQWPATLVQPVGSPLSLECTVEGTSNPNLYWYRQAAGRGLQLLFYSVGIGQISSEVPQNLSASRPQDRQFILSSKKLLLSDSGFYLCAWKRQGNGYTFGSGTRLTVV.

This clone was found once. This chain uses TRBV6-6 with TRBJ2-7; 8 bases fit TRBD2. This CDR3 spans 14 amino acids. Germline CDR1 and CDR2: MNHNY and SVGAGI (reference sequence). The junction had 8 bases not matched to a gene; V was cut back by 6 bases and J by 4 bases. The CDR3 spells CASRHSGNGYEQYF. CDR3 nucleotides: TGTGCCAGCAGACATAGCGGGAACGGATACGAGCAGTACTTC.

The chain couples TRBV2 to TRBJ2-1, with TRBD1 as a possible D gene (6 bases). CDR1 and CDR2 (germline): SNHLY, FYNNEI. V lost 6 bases and J lost 8, with 17 bases in between. This CDR3 has 14 residues. CDR3: CASRGALAADEQFF. CDR3 bases: TGTGCCAGCAGGGGGGCGCTAGCCGCCGATGAGCAGTTCTTC.

The chain recombines TRBV6-1 with TRBJ2-1; TRBD2 aligns across 8 bases. The CDR3 contains 18 residues. The ends lost 4 bases at V and 1 base at J; junction bases unmatched: 12. Germline V gene lookup returns CDR1 MNHNS and CDR2 SASEGT. The CDR3 region is CASSGAGGKVASYNEQFF. The CDR3 region has the DNA TGTGCCAGCAGTGGTGCGGGGGGAAAGGTAGCGTCCTACAATGAGCAGTTCTTC.

This clone appeared a single time. V usage is TRBV5-1 and J usage is TRBJ1-1; weak D call: TRBD1 (5 bases). The CDR3 sequence is 16 residues long. CDR1 SGHRS and CDR2 YFSETQ come from the germline V gene. Trimming removed 0 bases at V and 0 bases at J, with 12 bases between. CDR3 DNA: TGCGCCAGCAGCTTGGAGGCGGCAGGGTTGAACACTGAAGCTTTCTTT. Translating it yields CASSLEAAGLNTEAFF.

The chain employs TRBV5-1 and TRBJ2-7; the match to TRBD2 covers 9 bases. Trimming cost V 4 bases and J 0 bases; bases outside gene matches: 14. Per germline, CDR1 SGHRS and CDR2 YFSETQ. This CDR3 has 18 amino acids. DNA for the CDR3: TGCGCCAGCAGCCCTACCCGCTCTAGCGGGGATAGCTCCTACGAGCAGTACTTC. Translation: CASSPTRSSGDSSYEQYF.

This clone came up a few times. V usage is TRBV5-1 and J usage is TRBJ2-3, with 7 bases that match TRBD2. The V and J ends lost 2 bases and 1 base, in that order; junction bases with no gene match: 16. The length of the CDR3 is 19 residues. The V gene's germline CDR1 is SGHRS and CDR2 YFSETQ. In DNA, the CDR3 is TGCGCCAGCAGCTTCACACCCCTACAAGCGGGAAGGCGCACAGATACGCAGTATTTT. This codes for CASSFTPLQAGRRTDTQYF.

Only a few counts were recorded for this clone. The chain uses TRBV11-2 and TRBJ2-1; D unclear. Trimming took 4 bases from V and 11 from J, leaving 15 bases between them. The CDR3 length is 13 residues. Germline V gene sequence: CDR1 SGHAT, CDR2 FQNNGV. This CDR3 reads CASSSPPLRKQFF. CDR3 nucleotides: TGTGCCAGCAGCTCCCCCCCTCTCAGGAAGCAGTTCTTC.

The chain is built from TRBV6-6 and TRBJ2-5, with D tentatively TRBD1 (5 bases). V lost 4 bases and J 3 bases, leaving 9 bases between the germline ends. The CDR3 covers 13 residues. Germline values: CDR1 MNHNY, CDR2 SVGAGI (reference sequence). The CDR3 DNA sequence: TGTGCCAGCAGTTGGTCACAGGAAGAGACCCAGTACTTC. Translated: CASSWSQEETQYF.